This section outlines one T cell receptor (beta chain) sequence together with its context. Authors' processing steps: From reference gene primer amplification, estimates of nucleated cell counts were derived. The data were produced by immunoSEQ multiplex PCR, yet TCRdb's version contains in-frame clones alone and is incomplete. The V and J calls and clone size were taken over from that table, and D and trimming were inferred from the DNA. This sample yields about 300,000 clones, of which under 90% are seen a single time; less than 2% belongs to the top ten. The entry originates in a study of blood T cell repertoires in COVID-19. Study-level information: Spain, Italy and the United States supplied samples that represented acute and convalescent COVID-19.

Germline loops: CDR1 SGHRS, CDR2 YFSETQ. Trimming took off 4 bases at V and 5 bases at J, with 15 bases between the two ends. The CDR3 extends over 15 amino acids. Patients from Seattle were sampled longitudinally, starting during active infection. The chain employs TRBV5-1 and TRBJ2-2; D possibly corresponds to TRBD2 (8 bases). This clonotype was sampled from a woman aged 25 to 39 with COVID-19, enrolled during active disease. The sequencing input was peripheral blood. The CDR3 sequence: CASSPGGGGTGELFF. CDR3 DNA: TGCGCCAGCAGCCCGGGAGGGGGCGGAACCGGGGAGCTGTTTTTT.